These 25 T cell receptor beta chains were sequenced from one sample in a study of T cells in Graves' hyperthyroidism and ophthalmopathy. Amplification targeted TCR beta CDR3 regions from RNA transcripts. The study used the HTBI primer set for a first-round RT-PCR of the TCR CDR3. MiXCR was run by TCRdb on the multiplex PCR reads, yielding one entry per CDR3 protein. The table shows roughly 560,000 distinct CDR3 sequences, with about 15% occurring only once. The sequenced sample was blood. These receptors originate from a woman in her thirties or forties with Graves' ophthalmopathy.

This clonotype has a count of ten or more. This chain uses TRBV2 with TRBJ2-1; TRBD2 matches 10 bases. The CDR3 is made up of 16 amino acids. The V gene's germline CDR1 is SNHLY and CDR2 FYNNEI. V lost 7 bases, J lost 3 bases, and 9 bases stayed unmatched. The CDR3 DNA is TGTGCCAGCATTCCTAGCGGGAGCGGTCTCTACAATGAGCAGTTCTTC. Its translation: CASIPSGSGLYNEQFF.

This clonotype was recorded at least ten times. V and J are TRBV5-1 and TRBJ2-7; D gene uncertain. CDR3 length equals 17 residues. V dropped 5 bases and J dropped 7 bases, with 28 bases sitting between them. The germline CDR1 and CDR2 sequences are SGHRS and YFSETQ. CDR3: CASSYSPLQASVEEQYF. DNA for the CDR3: TGCGCCAGCAGTTACTCTCCCCTTCAAGCTTCGGTGGAGGAGCAGTACTTC.

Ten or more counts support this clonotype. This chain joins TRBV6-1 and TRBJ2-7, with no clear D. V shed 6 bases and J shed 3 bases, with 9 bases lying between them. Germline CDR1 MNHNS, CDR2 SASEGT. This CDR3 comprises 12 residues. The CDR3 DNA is TGTGCCAGCAGCGAGAATTACTACGAGCAGTACTTC. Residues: CASSENYYEQYF.

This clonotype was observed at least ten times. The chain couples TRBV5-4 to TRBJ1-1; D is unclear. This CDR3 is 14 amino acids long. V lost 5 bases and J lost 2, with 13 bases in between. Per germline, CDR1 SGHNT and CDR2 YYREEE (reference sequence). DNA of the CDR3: TGTGCCAGCAGTTTAGACGTAAGTAACACTGAAGCTTTCTTT. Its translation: CASSLDVSNTEAFF.

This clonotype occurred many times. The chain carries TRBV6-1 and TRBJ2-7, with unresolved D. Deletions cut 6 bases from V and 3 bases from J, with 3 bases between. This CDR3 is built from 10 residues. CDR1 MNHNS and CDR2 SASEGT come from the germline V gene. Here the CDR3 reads CASRDYEQYF. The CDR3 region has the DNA TGTGCCAGCAGAGACTACGAGCAGTACTTC.

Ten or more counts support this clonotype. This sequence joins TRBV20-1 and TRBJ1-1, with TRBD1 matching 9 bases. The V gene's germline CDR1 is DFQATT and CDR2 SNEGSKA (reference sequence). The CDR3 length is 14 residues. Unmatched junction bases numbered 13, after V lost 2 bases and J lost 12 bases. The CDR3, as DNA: TGCAGTGCTAGACCTTATACAGGGGGCGAGACAACTTTCTTT. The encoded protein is CSARPYTGGETTFF.

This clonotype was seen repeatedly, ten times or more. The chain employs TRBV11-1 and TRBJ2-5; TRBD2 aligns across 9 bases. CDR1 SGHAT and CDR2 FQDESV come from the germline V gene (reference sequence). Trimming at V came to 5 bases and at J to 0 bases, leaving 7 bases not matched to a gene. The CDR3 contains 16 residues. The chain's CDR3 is CASSPGLAWDQETQYF. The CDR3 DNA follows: TGTGCCAGCAGCCCCGGACTAGCGTGGGACCAAGAGACCCAGTACTTC.

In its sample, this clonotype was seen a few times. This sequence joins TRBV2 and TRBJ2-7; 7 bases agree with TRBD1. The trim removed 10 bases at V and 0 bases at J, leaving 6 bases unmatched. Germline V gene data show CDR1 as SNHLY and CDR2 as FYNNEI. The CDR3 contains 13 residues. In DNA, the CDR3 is TGTGCCACCGTGGGGGACAGCTCCTACGAGCAGTACTTC. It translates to CATVGDSSYEQYF.

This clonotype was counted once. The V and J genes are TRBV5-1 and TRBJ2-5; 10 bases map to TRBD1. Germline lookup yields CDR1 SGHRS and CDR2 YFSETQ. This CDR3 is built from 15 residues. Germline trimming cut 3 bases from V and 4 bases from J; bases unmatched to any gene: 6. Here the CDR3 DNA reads TGCGCCAGCAGCTCCCACGGACAGGGGGGAGAGACCCAGTACTTC. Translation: CASSSHGQGGETQYF.

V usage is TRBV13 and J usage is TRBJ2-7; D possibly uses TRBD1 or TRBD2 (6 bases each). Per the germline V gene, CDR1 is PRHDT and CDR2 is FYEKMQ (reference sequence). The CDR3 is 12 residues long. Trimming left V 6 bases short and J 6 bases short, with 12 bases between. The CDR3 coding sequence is TGTGCCAGCAGGATCCGGGGGCTCGAGCAGTACTTC. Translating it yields CASRIRGLEQYF.

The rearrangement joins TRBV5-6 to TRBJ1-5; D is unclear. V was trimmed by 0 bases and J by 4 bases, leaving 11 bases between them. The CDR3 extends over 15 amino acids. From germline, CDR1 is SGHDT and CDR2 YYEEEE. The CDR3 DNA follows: TGTGCCAGCAGCTTGGGACCTTCCCCTAATCAGCCCCAGCATTTT. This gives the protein CASSLGPSPNQPQHF.

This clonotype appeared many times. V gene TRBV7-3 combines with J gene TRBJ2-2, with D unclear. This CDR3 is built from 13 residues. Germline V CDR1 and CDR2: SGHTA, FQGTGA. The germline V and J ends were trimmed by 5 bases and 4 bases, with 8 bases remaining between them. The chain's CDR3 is CASSVDGTGELFF. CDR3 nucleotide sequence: TGTGCCAGCAGCGTTGACGGCACCGGGGAGCTGTTTTTT. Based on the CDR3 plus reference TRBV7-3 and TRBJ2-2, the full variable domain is GAGVSQTPSNKVTEKGKYVELRCDPISGHTALYWYRQSLGQGPEFLIYFQGTGAADDSGLPNDRFFAVRPEGSVSTLKIQRTERGDSAVYLCASSVDGTGELFFGEGSRLTVL.

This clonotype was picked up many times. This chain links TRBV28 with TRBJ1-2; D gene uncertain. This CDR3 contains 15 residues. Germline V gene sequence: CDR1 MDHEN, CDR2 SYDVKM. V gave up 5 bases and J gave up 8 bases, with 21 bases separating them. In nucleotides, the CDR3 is TGTGCCAGCAGTCCCGTTGGGTTTGGGGTGAACGGCTACACCTTC. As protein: CASSPVGFGVNGYTF.

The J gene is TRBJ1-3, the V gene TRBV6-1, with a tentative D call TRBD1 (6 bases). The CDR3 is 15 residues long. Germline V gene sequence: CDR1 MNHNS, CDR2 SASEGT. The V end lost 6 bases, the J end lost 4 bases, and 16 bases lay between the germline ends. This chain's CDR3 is CASSKAQGMGNTIYF. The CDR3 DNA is TGTGCCAGCAGCAAAGCACAGGGTATGGGAAACACCATATATTTT.

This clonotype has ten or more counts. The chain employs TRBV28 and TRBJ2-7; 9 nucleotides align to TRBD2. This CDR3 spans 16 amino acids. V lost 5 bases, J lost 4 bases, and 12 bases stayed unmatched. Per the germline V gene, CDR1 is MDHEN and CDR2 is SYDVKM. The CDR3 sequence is CASSPREAGGGYEQYF. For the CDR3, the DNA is TGTGCCAGCAGTCCGCGAGAAGCGGGGGGCGGGTACGAGCAGTACTTC. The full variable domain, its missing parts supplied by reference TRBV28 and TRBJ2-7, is DVKVTQSSRYLVKRTGEKVFLECVQDMDHENMFWYRQDPGLGLRLIYFSYDVKMKEKGDIPEGYSVSREKKERFSLILESASTNQTSMYLCASSPREAGGGYEQYFGPGTRLTVT.

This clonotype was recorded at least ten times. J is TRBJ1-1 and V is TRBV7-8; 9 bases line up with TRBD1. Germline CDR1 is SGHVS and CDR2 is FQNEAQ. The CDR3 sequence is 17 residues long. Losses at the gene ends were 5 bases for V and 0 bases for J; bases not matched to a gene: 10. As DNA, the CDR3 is TGTGCCAGCAGCGTTCGACAGGGGGGCGCCATGAACACTGAAGCTTTCTTT. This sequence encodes CASSVRQGGAMNTEAFF.

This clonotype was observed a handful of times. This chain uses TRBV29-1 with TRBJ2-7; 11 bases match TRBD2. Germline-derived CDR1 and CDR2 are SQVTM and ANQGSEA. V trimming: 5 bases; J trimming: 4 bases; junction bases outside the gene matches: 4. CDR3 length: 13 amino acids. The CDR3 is CSVQLAGAYEQYF. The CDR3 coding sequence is TGCAGCGTTCAACTAGCGGGGGCTTACGAGCAGTACTTC.

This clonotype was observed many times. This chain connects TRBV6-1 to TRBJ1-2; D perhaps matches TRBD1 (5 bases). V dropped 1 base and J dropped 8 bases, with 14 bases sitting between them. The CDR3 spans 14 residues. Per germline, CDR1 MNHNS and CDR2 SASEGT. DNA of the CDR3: TGTGCCAGCAGTGAAGGGGGGACGGTTCGGGGCTACACCTTC. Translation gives CASSEGGTVRGYTF.

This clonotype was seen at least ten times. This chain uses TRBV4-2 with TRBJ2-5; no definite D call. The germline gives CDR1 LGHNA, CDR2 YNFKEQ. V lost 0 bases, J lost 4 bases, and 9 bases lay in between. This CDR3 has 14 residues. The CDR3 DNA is TGTGCCAGCAGCCAAGACGAGTTACCAGAGACCCAGTACTTC. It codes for CASSQDELPETQYF.

The CDR3, as DNA: TGTGCCAGCAGCGACGGGGCAGACCTTCCTTTCCTCTCTGGGGCCAACGTCCTGACTTTC. Residues: CASSDGADLPFLSGANVLTF. This rearrangement joins TRBV5-6 to TRBJ2-6; D possibly uses TRBD1 or TRBD2 (5 bases each). The V gene's germline CDR1 is SGHDT and CDR2 YYEEEE. The CDR3 has 20 residues. V gave up 4 bases and J gave up 0 bases, with 23 bases separating them.

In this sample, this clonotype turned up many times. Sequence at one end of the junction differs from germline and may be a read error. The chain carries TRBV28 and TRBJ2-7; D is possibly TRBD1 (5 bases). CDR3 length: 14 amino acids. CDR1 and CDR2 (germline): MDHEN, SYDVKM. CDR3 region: CACSPKTVDYEQYF. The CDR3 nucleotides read TGTGCCTGCAGTCCCAAGACAGTTGACTACGAGCAGTACTTC.

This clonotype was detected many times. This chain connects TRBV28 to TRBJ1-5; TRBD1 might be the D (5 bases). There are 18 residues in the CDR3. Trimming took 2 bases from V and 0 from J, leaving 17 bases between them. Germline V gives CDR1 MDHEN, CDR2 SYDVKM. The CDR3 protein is CASSLSSRDGDSNQPQHF. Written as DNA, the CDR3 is TGTGCCAGCAGTTTAAGCTCCCGGGACGGGGATAGCAATCAGCCCCAGCATTTT.

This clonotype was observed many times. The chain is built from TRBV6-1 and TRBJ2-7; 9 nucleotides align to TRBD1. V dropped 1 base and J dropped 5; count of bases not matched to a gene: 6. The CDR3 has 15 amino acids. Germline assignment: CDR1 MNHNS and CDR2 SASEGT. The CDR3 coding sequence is TGTGCCAGCAGTGAAGGGAGGACAGGGGACCACGAGCAGTACTTC. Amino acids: CASSEGRTGDHEQYF.

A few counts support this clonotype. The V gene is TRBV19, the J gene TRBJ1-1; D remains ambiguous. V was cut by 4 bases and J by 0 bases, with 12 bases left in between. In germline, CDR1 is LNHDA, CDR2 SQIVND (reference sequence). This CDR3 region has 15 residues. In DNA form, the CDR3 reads TGTGCCAGTAGTACCGAGTGGGATATGAACACTGAAGCTTTCTTT. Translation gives CASSTEWDMNTEAFF.

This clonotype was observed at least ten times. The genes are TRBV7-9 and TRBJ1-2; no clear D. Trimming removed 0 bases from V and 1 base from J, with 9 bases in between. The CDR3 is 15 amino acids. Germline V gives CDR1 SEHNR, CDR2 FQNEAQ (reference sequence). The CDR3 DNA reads TGTGCCAGCAGCTTAGCGCTACGGGGTAACTATGGCTACACCTTC. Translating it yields CASSLALRGNYGYTF.